The T cell receptor beta chain described here comes from a study of cytomegalovirus exposure and HLA in healthy donors (dated by TCRdb to about 2017). Context from the whole study: An earlier analysis of roughly 630 of the donors reported approximately 300 Gb of sequence data and some 120 million unique TCR beta sequences from roughly 180 million T cells. Roughly 300 gigabases of sequencing data and approximately 91 million unique TCR sequences made up an early release that covered approximately 700 HLA-typed donors. Of the 300 to 500 genotyped donors, 75% to 85% were placed in the genetic ancestry cluster associated with self-reported Caucasian donors. The study aimed to test whether cataloging public T cell receptors could reveal signatures of past pathogen exposure. The T cell repertoires of roughly 660 subjects were profiled by immunosequencing and related to cytomegalovirus serostatus. Along with the approximately 670-subject first cohort, a separate validation cohort of over a hundred different subjects was used. To predict cytomegalovirus infection status, the study brought together high-throughput TCR immunosequencing, statistical association of individual TCRs with disease status, and machine learning. In a later analysis, previously published TCR beta repertoires from more than 500 donors were re-analyzed and high-resolution HLA genotyping was added so that TCR occurrence patterns could be studied. Rather than using new phenotypic data, the later analysis identified candidate immune exposures from TCR beta sequences and from how often those sequences occurred across donors. An earlier analysis of 587 of the donors used high-throughput TCR beta sequencing to judge whether each TCR beta V gene segment behaved as functional or pseudogenic. Donor age, sex, ethnicity and CMV serostatus were compiled alongside the repertoire data. A later genetic analysis took genome-wide SNP genotypes for about three fifths of the 666 donors and used that subset as a discovery cohort. All discovery cohort repertoires had been generated on a single sequencing platform. HLA typing included class I and class II loci at four-digit resolution. The number of donors typed differed by locus, with roughly 629-640 for A, B, C, DRB1 and DQB1, around 500 for DQA1, about 610 for DPA1, and about 450 for DPB1. A handful of DR-DQ haplotypes were handled as single units for association and clustering because linkage in the cohort was strong. Among about 390 genotyped donors of the cohort, an average of around 240,000 unique TCR beta nucleotide sequences were sequenced per donor, roughly 20% of them non-productive.

V trim: 1 base; J trim: 8 bases; unmatched bases: 10. Spanning cysteine to phenylalanine, the CDR3 consists of 18 amino acids. Only the CDR3 portion is preserved as DNA: 54 bases, with reading frame beginning at the first base. CDR1 and CDR2 (SGHTA, FQGNSA) derive from the germline V gene. Details on this clone: No antigen is known for it. Base qualities were left out, and no much larger clone turns up one base away.

In total, about 650 healthy bone marrow donors made up the cohort. At the time of sampling, all cohort members were nominally healthy, though unrecorded immune exposures were likely present. The donor was CMV seronegative and belonged to the group of roughly 330 seronegative cohort members. A peripheral blood sample was collected from each donor, and TCR beta sequencing was performed on peripheral blood mononuclear cells. Genomic DNA was extracted from the blood cell samples with the Qiagen DNeasy Blood Extraction Kit. Receptor libraries were prepared by the immunoSEQ multiplex PCR assay. The multiplex PCR relied on a mix of 60 forward primers for TCR Vbeta segments and 13 reverse primers for TCR Jbeta segments. A multiplex PCR assay on genomic DNA amplified the CDR3 region of rearranged TCR beta genes. The amplified TCR beta libraries were sequenced on the Illumina HiSeq System as 87-base-pair reads. The study's processing was this. Across the 700 or so repertoires, a later analysis counted 60 million to 90 million unique TCR beta chains, around 11 million of which were shared by at least two donors. A nearest-neighbor algorithm error-corrected the raw reads and collapsed the reads into unique sequences, merging closely related sequences to remove PCR and sequencing errors. V, D and J gene segments were assigned by aligning CDR3 sequences to IMGT reference sequences. For a sequence to be retained, a match of at least six nucleotides was required to both a V gene segment and a J gene segment. Rearrangements were classified as productive when the CDR3 lacked stop codons and remained in frame with V and J, and all other rearrangements were classified as non-productive. CDR3 was defined according to IMGT convention as the region running from the second conserved V-encoded cysteine to the conserved J-encoded phenylalanine. Sequences without an unambiguous match to a single V gene segment were excluded from the earlier analysis of several hundred of the donors. An earlier analysis of 550 to 650 of the donors classified V segments as functional when productive rearrangements were above 56.7% and as segregating when the standard deviation between donors was above 5%. A statistical classification framework was developed to diagnose cytomegalovirus status using the catalog of TCR beta chain sequences. In a later analysis, V and J genes were assigned by comparing TCR nucleotide sequences against IMGT/GENE-DB human TR gene sequences. Using the TCRdist pipeline, a later analysis assigned CDR3 sequences along with most-parsimonious VDJ recombination scenarios. A later analysis defined each TCR beta chain by its CDR3 amino acid sequence plus V-gene family, and excluded reads lacking a unique V-gene family. As a way to deal with suspected cross-contamination and a sequencing artifact, a later analysis dropped 450 to 600 nucleotide sequences that were highly shared and had low generation probability. A later analysis calculated a clonal expansion index for each public chain from normalized within-repertoire ranks of inferred template counts. A later analysis computed generation probabilities with a VDJ recombination model fitted to out-of-frame rearrangements, and checked the results against IGoR. A later analysis scored TCR-TCR, TCR-HLA and TCR-CMV co-occurrence with hypergeometric tests, applying a repertoire-size bias correction to TCR pairs. False discovery rates were estimated in a later analysis by permuting HLA or CMV assignments 20 times. A later analysis grouped co-occurring TCRs with DBSCAN, adding TCRdist sequence similarity when clustering within HLA-allele-positive subsets. For co-occurrence clustering, repertoires with fewer than 30,000 or more than 120,000 public chains were excluded, along with 5 or 6 repertoires with anomalous nucleotide sharing. Not all clones reach the TCRdb copy of this immuneACCESS table, which keeps in-frame sequences only. Checked studies attribute under half of the gap to unresolved V genes and leave the rest unexplained. The D gene and trimming were derived from the DNA, and the V and J assignments and clone size from that table. This sample lists some 180,000 clones; 77% were detected once. Roughly 1.4% of the sample lies in the top ten.

On the study overall, not on this receptor specifically: A total of 164 TCR beta chains were listed by the study as associated with cytomegalovirus. An association between a missense DCLRE1C variant and V-gene and J-gene trimming of TCR beta chains was found in a later genetic analysis and replicated in an independent cohort. In an earlier analysis of some 500 of the donors, most TCR beta V segments appeared in productive rearrangements about 87% or about 30% of the time, broadly matching IMGT annotations. In a later analysis, HLA-associated TCR beta chains were found to be more clonally expanded and to have lower generation probabilities than equally common non-associated chains. Because counts were too low, approximately 18 rarely observed V segments, including chromosome 9 orphons, were excluded from the earlier analysis of 587 of the donors. A later genetic analysis reported fewer N-insertions in productive TCRs among donors in an Asian-associated ancestry cluster than the roughly 700-donor mean. Immune exposure information for the cohort was limited to CMV serostatus. Correlated functional status among segregating V segments might be attributable to linkage disequilibrium, but an unknown experimental factor could not be ruled out. Most TCR sequences were seen in very few donors, while some public TCRs were found in many individuals. In this cohort, only TCR beta chains were sequenced, and detectable features were limited by the absence of alpha or paired-chain data. It was suggested by the authors that the approach could potentially be generalized to other disease states and immunological phenotypes. Presence/absence analyses assumed roughly uniform sequencing depth across donors, an assumption that may not hold. A later analysis found that TCR association rates varied across HLA loci, with DRB1 alleles showing the most associated TCRs and HLA-C alleles the fewest. A later analysis found that most CMV-associated TCR beta chains appeared HLA-restricted, with HLA associations seemingly driven largely by CMV exposure. The classifier was reported to diagnose cytomegalovirus status with high specificity and sensitivity in both the original cohort and the validation cohort. Strong co-occurrence of HLA alleles, especially DR and DQ, made assigning TCR associations to individual alleles difficult. A further reported finding was that TCR beta sequences accurately predicted the HLA-A and HLA-B alleles for most subjects in the first cohort. In vitro tests confirmed that a few of the cytomegalovirus-associated TCR beta chains recognize cytomegalovirus antigens. Because HLA typing was unavailable for some donors at each locus, only the typed subset was used in association tests. A cluster of highly shared sequence variants was judged likely to be a technical artifact of the sequencing pipeline. The 87-base-pair reads could not distinguish some IMGT-functional V segments, including TRBV6-2 and TRBV6-3, so those segments were excluded. According to a later analysis, parvovirus B19, influenza, CMV and Epstein-Barr virus appeared linked to several top co-occurrence clusters. In a later analysis, some 18,000 TCR beta sequences were associated with specific HLA alleles at a false discovery rate of 0.05.

The sequence derives from a man younger than 35 in good health and CMV-seronegative. Sequences were obtained from PBMCs. Recombination connected TRBV7-2 to TRBJ2-1; a stretch of 14 junction bases matches TRBD2. The CDR3 region reads CASSLGLAGGSFRHEQFF. The nucleotide sequence reads as follows: TGTGCCAGCAGCTTAGGACTAGCGGGGGGGAGTTTTCGCCATGAGCAGTTCTTC.